These 28 T cell receptor beta chains came from one sample sequenced in a study of blood T cell repertoires in COVID-19. The assay was immunoSEQ multiplex PCR, and TCRdb's table has in-frame clones only and misses some. Of 30,000 to 45,000 clones listed, approximately 86% are singletons. Material: peripheral blood. These receptors all come from a man in his 70s with acute or convalescent COVID-19.

The chain recombines TRBV6-2 or TRBV6-3 with TRBJ1-5; D is undetermined. There are 13 residues in the CDR3. Germline loops: CDR1 MNHEY, CDR2 SVGEGT. The V and J ends lost 2 bases and 3 bases respectively, with 5 bases between them. The DNA of the CDR3 is TGTGCCAGCAGTTACGGGCACAATCAGCCCCAGCATTTT. Protein: CASSYGHNQPQHF.

The CDR3 protein is CAISNLQADEQYF. DNA of the CDR3: TGTGCCATCAGTAACCTACAGGCGGACGAGCAGTACTTC. This chain joins TRBV10-3 and TRBJ2-7, with D perhaps matching TRBD1 (5 bases). CDR1 and CDR2 from the germline V gene are ENHRY and SYGVKD. With 5 bases removed from V and 5 bases from J, the gap between germline ends came to 13 bases. The CDR3 covers 13 residues.

The gene calls are TRBV3-1 (or the pseudogene TRBV3-2) and TRBJ1-5; D is perhaps TRBD1 (6 bases). Germline CDR1 is LGHDT and CDR2 is YNNKEL (reference sequence). The CDR3 consists of 16 residues. Trimming removed 4 bases at V and 2 bases at J, with 15 bases between. As DNA, the CDR3 is TGTGCCAGCAGCCTTCGGGGGGCGTCGGGCAATCAGCCCCAGCATTTT. Translating gives CASSLRGASGNQPQHF.

The V call is TRBV2, the J call TRBJ1-2, with 8 bases matching TRBD1. J lost 4 bases, V lost 3 bases, and 4 bases had no gene match. Germline CDR1 SNHLY, CDR2 FYNNEI. This CDR3 has 14 amino acids. The CDR3 coding sequence is TGTGCCAGCAGTGAGCCAGGGGGCTCCTATGGCTACACCTTC. Its translation: CASSEPGGSYGYTF.

This clone was counted a single time. CDR3 sequence: CASSLFGTDTQYF. As DNA, the CDR3 is TGCGCCAGCAGCTTGTTCGGCACAGATACGCAGTATTTT. The chain links TRBV5-1 to TRBJ2-3; no definite D call. Germline V gives CDR1 SGHRS, CDR2 YFSETQ. The CDR3 is 13 amino acids. V shed 1 base and J shed 1 base, with 4 bases lying between them.

The V and J genes are TRBV10-3 and TRBJ1-1; TRBD1 aligns across 8 bases. The germline CDR1 and CDR2 sequences are ENHRY and SYGVKD. With V trimmed by 3 bases and J by 14 bases, 8 bases remained unmatched. This CDR3 is built from 12 residues. DNA for the CDR3: TGTGCCATCAGTGATCAACCGGGACAGGCATTCTTT. Encoded protein: CAISDQPGQAFF.

The rearrangement uses TRBV7-3 and TRBJ2-2, with 9 bases fitting TRBD1. With 6 bases clipped from V and 5 bases from J, the junction kept 4 bases outside the gene matches. CDR1 SGHTA and CDR2 FQGTGA come from the germline V gene. The CDR3 length is 14 residues. CDR3 in amino acids: CASRPTGGTGELFF. The CDR3 DNA reads TGTGCCAGCAGACCGACAGGGGGGACCGGGGAGCTGTTTTTT.

This clone appeared once. The chain joins TRBV5-1 to TRBJ2-1; the D is unclear. CDR3 length equals 15 residues. The V and J ends lost 0 bases and 0 bases respectively, with 7 bases between them. Germline assignment: CDR1 SGHRS and CDR2 YFSETQ. Written as DNA, the CDR3 is TGCGCCAGCAGCTTGGGAGCGAGCTCCTACAATGAGCAGTTCTTC. Translation: CASSLGASSYNEQFF.

The chain couples TRBV9 to TRBJ2-1, with a possible D match to TRBD2 (6 bases). The CDR3 totals 17 residues. Germline V lookup: CDR1 SGDLS, CDR2 YYNGEE. The ends were cut back, 4 bases at V and 5 bases at J, with 22 bases in the middle. CDR3 sequence reads: CASSPKGRPGENNEQFF. The CDR3 DNA reads TGTGCCAGCAGCCCTAAGGGGCGTCCGGGGGAAAACAATGAGCAGTTCTTC. Variable domain in full (rest from reference TRBV9 and TRBJ2-1): DSGVTQTPKHLITATGQRVTLRCSPRSGDLSVYWYQQSLDQGLQFLIQYYNGEERAKGNILERFSAQQFPDLHSELNLSSLELGDSALYFCASSPKGRPGENNEQFFGPGTRLTVL.

The rearrangement joins TRBV3-1 (or the pseudogene TRBV3-2) to TRBJ2-3, with TRBD1 as a possible D gene (5 bases). Germline V gene data show CDR1 as LGHDT and CDR2 as YNNKEL (reference sequence). With 4 bases removed from V and 8 bases from J, the gap between germline ends came to 13 bases. CDR3 length: 13 amino acids. The CDR3 spells CASSRAPDSTQYF. DNA for the CDR3: TGTGCCAGCAGCCGGGCCCCAGACAGTACGCAGTATTTT.

The gene calls are TRBV14 and TRBJ2-5; 7 bases fit TRBD2. CDR1 is SGHDN, CDR2 FVKESK, per germline. V shed 4 bases, J shed 7 bases, and the junction held 12 bases outside the gene matches. The CDR3 contains 15 residues. As DNA, the CDR3 is TGTGCCAGCAGCCTTACTAGCGCCCAACGGGGGACCCAGTACTTC. Protein: CASSLTSAQRGTQYF.

The V and J genes are TRBV6-1 and TRBJ1-2, with TRBD1 matching 11 bases. CDR3 length: 16 residues. The germline gives CDR1 MNHNS, CDR2 SASEGT. J was trimmed by 8 bases and V by 2 bases; bases with no gene match: 10. CDR3: CASSERTGGSTSGYTF. The CDR3 region has the DNA TGTGCCAGCAGTGAAAGGACAGGGGGCAGTACGAGCGGCTACACCTTC.

The chain uses TRBV27 and TRBJ1-5; 7 bases map to TRBD1. The CDR3 is 13 amino acids. Per the germline V gene, CDR1 is MNHEY and CDR2 is SMNVEV (reference sequence). V shed 3 bases, J shed 7 bases, and the junction held 3 bases outside the gene matches. The CDR3, as DNA: TGTGCCAGCAGTTTCGACAGGGACCAGCCCCAGCATTTT. It encodes CASSFDRDQPQHF.

V gene TRBV7-3 combines with J gene TRBJ2-7; D is ambiguous. The germline V gene has CDR1 SGHTA and CDR2 FQGTGA. Trimming cost V 4 bases and J 3 bases, with 13 bases left between them. This CDR3 contains 14 residues. The CDR3 DNA follows: TGTGCCAGCAGCTCCCCGAGGCCAGTCTACGAGCAGTACTTC. Translated, it gives CASSSPRPVYEQYF.

This chain connects TRBV5-1 to TRBJ2-5; 8 bases map to TRBD2. Germline V lookup: CDR1 SGHRS, CDR2 YFSETQ. The CDR3 has 16 residues. J lost 0 bases, V lost 1 base, and 5 bases had no gene match. The CDR3 reads CASSLSLAGYQETQYF. CDR3 nucleotides: TGCGCCAGCAGCTTGAGCCTAGCGGGTTACCAAGAGACCCAGTACTTC.

CDR3 protein: CASSPRDRYGNTIYF. As DNA, the CDR3 is TGTGCCAGCAGCCCGCGGGACCGCTATGGAAACACCATATATTTT. J is TRBJ1-3 and V is TRBV9, with D tentatively TRBD1 (5 bases). Germline loops: CDR1 SGDLS, CDR2 YYNGEE. This CDR3 is built from 15 residues. V was pared by 4 bases and J by 3 bases, with 14 bases between.

CDR3 bases: TGTGCCAGCAGCAAAGGGGAGGTAGCGGGAGGTAGGGAGCAGTACTTC. It translates to CASSKGEVAGGREQYF. The gene calls are TRBV21-1 and TRBJ2-7; TRBD2 was called by the table and not checked on the DNA. TRBV21-1 constitutes a pseudogene. The CDR3 runs 16 residues.

DNA of the CDR3: TGTGCCAGCAGTGCAACCTCCGGGACAGACCAGCCCCAGCATTTT. This gives the protein CASSATSGTDQPQHF. This chain links TRBV27 with TRBJ1-5, with 7 bases aligning to TRBD1. The CDR3 spans 15 residues. The J segment lost 7 bases and the V segment lost 5 bases, leaving 11 bases of the junction unmatched. Per germline, CDR1 MNHEY and CDR2 SMNVEV (reference sequence).

The chain carries TRBV5-1 and TRBJ2-7, with 7 positions matching TRBD2. Germline lookup yields CDR1 SGHRS and CDR2 YFSETQ. The CDR3 runs 15 residues. J gave up 0 bases and V 0 bases, and 3 bases lay outside the gene matches. CDR3 amino acids: CASSLGGGTSYEQYF. The CDR3 coding sequence is TGCGCCAGCAGCTTGGGCGGGGGAACCTCCTACGAGCAGTACTTC. Combining the CDR3 with reference TRBV5-1 and TRBJ2-7 gives the whole variable domain KAGVTQTPRYLIKTRGQQVTLSCSPISGHRSVSWYQQTPGQGLQFLFEYFSETQRNKGNFPGRFSGRQFSNSRSEMNVSTLELGDSALYLCASSLGGGTSYEQYFGPGTRLTVT.

V is TRBV5-1 and J is TRBJ2-7, with a tentative D call TRBD1 (6 bases). Trimming left V 3 bases short and J 2 bases short, with 12 bases between. The germline V gene has CDR1 SGHRS and CDR2 YFSETQ. The CDR3 has 14 residues. The CDR3 is CASSSDRTPYEQYF. CDR3 sequence (DNA): TGCGCCAGCAGCTCTGACAGGACCCCCTACGAGCAGTACTTC.

The chain recombines TRBV27 with TRBJ1-6; a possible D gene is TRBD1 (5 bases). Germline lookup yields CDR1 MNHEY and CDR2 SMNVEV (reference sequence). This CDR3 has 15 residues. Trimming shortened V by 6 bases and J by 8 bases, and 17 bases separated the two germline ends. The chain's CDR3 is CASSLKQGPYSPLHF. DNA for the CDR3: TGTGCCAGCAGCCTAAAGCAGGGTCCGTATTCACCCCTCCACTTT.

The chain links TRBV14 to TRBJ2-2; tentatively, D is TRBD1 (5 bases). The CDR3 is 14 amino acids. Trimming pared 0 bases from V and 6 bases from J, leaving 8 bases between. The germline gives CDR1 SGHDN, CDR2 FVKESK. The CDR3 here is CASSQEGVAGELFF. CDR3 nucleotide sequence: TGTGCCAGCAGCCAAGAAGGGGTGGCCGGGGAGCTGTTTTTT.

The rearrangement uses TRBV7-6 and TRBJ2-1; the D gene is possibly TRBD2 (6 bases). The CDR3 is made up of 15 amino acids. Germline CDR1 is SGHVS and CDR2 is FNYEAQ. V dropped 1 base and J dropped 2 bases, with 9 bases sitting between them. The DNA for the CDR3 is TGTGCCAGCAGCTTAGGGCCGGGAGCCTACAATGAGCAGTTCTTC. Protein product: CASSLGPGAYNEQFF. Using reference TRBV7-6 and TRBJ2-1 for the parts outside the CDR3, the full variable domain is GAGVSQSPRYKVTKRGQDVALRCDPISGHVSLYWYRQALGQGPEFLTYFNYEAQQDKSGLPNDRFSAERPEGSISTLTIQRTEQRDSAMYRCASSLGPGAYNEQFFGPGTRLTVL.

The DNA of the CDR3 is TGTGCCAGCAGCCAAGAAACCGGGTTTGCAACTAATGAAAAACTGTTTTTT. The encoded protein is CASSQETGFATNEKLFF. The chain carries TRBV4-2 and TRBJ1-4; D is unclear. This CDR3 spans 17 amino acids. Per the germline V gene, CDR1 is LGHNA and CDR2 is YNFKEQ. Trimming took 0 bases from V and 0 from J, leaving 11 bases between them.

The chain links TRBV29-1 to TRBJ1-1, with D perhaps matching TRBD1 (5 bases). The germline V and J ends were trimmed by 4 bases and 6 bases, with 18 bases remaining between them. Germline V gene lookup returns CDR1 SQVTM and CDR2 ANQGSEA. The CDR3 consists of 14 residues. DNA for the CDR3: TGCAGCGTTGCCGGGGGGACCCCCGCGTCTGAAGCTTTCTTT. Translated, it gives CSVAGGTPASEAFF.

This clone was counted once. The V call is TRBV18, the J call TRBJ2-5, with 10 bases that match TRBD2. Trimming cost V 3 bases and J 5 bases; bases outside gene matches: 6. In germline, CDR1 is KGHSH, CDR2 LQKENI. The CDR3 spans 15 residues. CDR3 bases: TGTGCCAGCTCACCCCCGGGACTAGCGTCCGAGACCCAGTACTTC. Translation: CASSPPGLASETQYF.

This chain joins TRBV7-2 and TRBJ1-1, with D tentatively TRBD1 (5 bases). Germline CDR1 is SGHTA and CDR2 is FQGNSA. Trimming left V 11 bases short and J 6 bases short, with 13 bases between. The CDR3 is 11 amino acids. The chain's CDR3 is CASRRGAEAFF. For the CDR3, the DNA is TGTGCCTCCCGGCGGGGGGCTGAAGCTTTCTTT.

The rearrangement joins TRBV5-4 to TRBJ2-1; TRBD2 matches at 7 bases. CDR3 size: 12 residues. The V segment lost 4 bases and the J segment 8 bases; nucleotides outside the gene matches: 3. Germline V CDR1 and CDR2: SGHNT, YYREEE (reference sequence). The DNA for the CDR3 is TGTGCCAGCAGCCGTGGGGGGGATGAGCAGTTCTTC. Residues: CASSRGGDEQFF.